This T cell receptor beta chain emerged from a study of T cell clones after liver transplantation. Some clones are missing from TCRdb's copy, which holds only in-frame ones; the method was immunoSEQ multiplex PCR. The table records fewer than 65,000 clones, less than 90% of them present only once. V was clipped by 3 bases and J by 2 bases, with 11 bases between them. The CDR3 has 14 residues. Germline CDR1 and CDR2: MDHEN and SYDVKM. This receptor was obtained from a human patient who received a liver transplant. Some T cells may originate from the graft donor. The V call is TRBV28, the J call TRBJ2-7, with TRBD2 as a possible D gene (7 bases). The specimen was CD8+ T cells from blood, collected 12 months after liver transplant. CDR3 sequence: CASSFRGAPYEQYF. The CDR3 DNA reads TGTGCCAGCAGTTTTCGGGGGGCCCCCTACGAGCAGTACTTC.